One and the same sample provided the 15 T cell receptor beta chains below, sequenced in a study of identical twins. TCRdb redid the calling of the 5' RACE reads with MiXCR, one entry per CDR3 protein. This table has about 690,000 distinct CDR3 sequences, around 20% appearing once. These data were also filed under a second study, of T cells expressing NK-cell markers.

The sequenced material came from PBMCs. Source of these receptors: a young woman in good health.

The chain has TRBV27 and TRBJ2-3; no clear D gene. Trimming took off 8 bases at V and 2 bases at J, with 14 bases between the two ends. The CDR3 contains 14 residues. From germline, CDR1 is MNHEY and CDR2 SMNVEV (reference sequence). The CDR3 DNA reads as TGTGCCAGCTCGACGAGGTCCCCCACAGATACGCAGTATTTT. Translating it yields CASSTRSPTDTQYF.

This chain connects TRBV12-3 or TRBV12-4 to TRBJ2-7; D is unresolved. This CDR3 spans 15 amino acids. V dropped 5 bases and J dropped 2 bases, with 16 bases sitting between them. CDR3 bases: TGTGCCAGCAGTCCAAGTGGTGGCAGAGCCTACGAGCAGTACTTC. It specifies CASSPSGGRAYEQYF.

The chain has TRBV7-8 and TRBJ2-3; D is ambiguous. Trimming stripped 8 bases from V and 0 bases from J, with 15 bases between. Germline V lookup: CDR1 SGHVS, CDR2 FQNEAQ. The CDR3 covers 15 residues. Here the CDR3 reads CASGPLATSTDTQYF. The CDR3, as DNA: TGTGCCAGCGGGCCCCTGGCCACTAGCACAGATACGCAGTATTTT.

The sample holds many counts of this clonotype. This chain joins TRBV12-3 or TRBV12-4 and TRBJ2-7; D remains ambiguous. The CDR3 has 16 residues. Trimming cost V 4 bases and J 4 bases, with 20 bases left between them. The CDR3 is CASSSNMGYGFYEQYF. CDR3 in DNA: TGTGCCAGCAGTTCCAACATGGGCTATGGGTTTTACGAGCAGTACTTC.

This clonotype came up a few times. The genes are TRBV18 and TRBJ2-1, with D perhaps being TRBD1 or TRBD2 (5 bases each). Germline V gives CDR1 KGHSH, CDR2 LQKENI. The CDR3 extends over 12 amino acids. The V end lost 6 bases, the J end lost 8 bases, and 11 bases lay between the germline ends. The CDR3 DNA sequence: TGTGCCAGCTCTCAATCGGGGCATGAGCAGTTCTTC. Translation gives CASSQSGHEQFF.

The chain carries TRBV20-1 and TRBJ2-7, with 7 positions matching TRBD2. Germline trimming cut 6 bases from V and 3 bases from J; bases unmatched to any gene: 8. The CDR3 covers 13 residues. Germline assignment: CDR1 DFQATT and CDR2 SNEGSKA (reference sequence). CDR3 protein: CSAWPPGGYEQYF. CDR3 nucleotides: TGCAGTGCATGGCCCCCGGGAGGCTACGAGCAGTACTTC.

The chain uses TRBV7-8 and TRBJ2-3; 10 bases are shared with TRBD2. Germline CDR1 is SGHVS and CDR2 is FQNEAQ. The J segment lost 4 bases and the V segment lost 6 bases, leaving 7 bases of the junction unmatched. CDR3 length equals 15 residues. CDR3: CASSVHGTSADTQYF. The DNA of the CDR3 is TGTGCCAGCAGTGTCCACGGGACTAGCGCAGATACGCAGTATTTT. The whole variable domain, remainder taken from reference TRBV7-8 and TRBJ2-3, is GAGVSQSPRYKVAKRGQDVALRCDPISGHVSLFWYQQALGQGPEFLTYFQNEAQLDKSGLPSDRFFAERPEGSVSTLKIQRTQQEDSAVYLCASSVHGTSADTQYFGPGTRLTVL.

This clonotype was seen a few times. The rearrangement links TRBV4-3 to TRBJ2-1; 7 bases agree with TRBD2. Germline CDR1 LGHNA, CDR2 YSLEER. The trim removed 1 base at V and 4 bases at J, leaving 7 bases unmatched. The CDR3 runs 16 residues. CDR3 DNA sequence: TGCGCCAGCAGCCAAGGATTAGCGGGCCGTTACAATGAGCAGTTCTTC. As protein: CASSQGLAGRYNEQFF.

This clonotype showed up just a few times. The chain has TRBV13 and TRBJ2-1; 7 nucleotides agree with TRBD2. CDR1 and CDR2 from the germline V gene are PRHDT and FYEKMQ (reference sequence). V dropped 4 bases and J dropped 8; count of bases not matched to a gene: 14. This CDR3 comprises 16 residues. The CDR3 here is CASSSPPRGELDEQFF. CDR3 coding DNA: TGTGCCAGCAGCTCCCCCCCCCGGGGGGAGTTGGATGAGCAGTTCTTC.

This clonotype was seen repeatedly, ten times or more. The rearrangement uses TRBV20-1 and TRBJ2-1; D is unclear. The CDR3 is 12 amino acids. Germline V gene sequence: CDR1 DFQATT, CDR2 SNEGSKA (reference sequence). V lost 2 bases and J 3 bases, leaving 5 bases between the germline ends. Here the CDR3 reads CSARLDYNEQFF. As DNA, the CDR3 is TGCAGTGCTAGATTGGACTACAATGAGCAGTTCTTC.

This clonotype was seen a few times. The chain links TRBV20-1 to TRBJ2-1, with 8 bases fitting TRBD2. The CDR3 sequence is 14 residues long. V shed 6 bases and J 4 bases; nucleotides not matched to a gene: 8. Germline V CDR1 and CDR2: DFQATT, SNEGSKA (reference sequence). The CDR3 loop is CSAERRGEYNEQFF. CDR3 sequence (DNA): TGCAGTGCCGAGAGGCGGGGGGAATACAATGAGCAGTTCTTC.

V and J are TRBV20-1 and TRBJ2-5; D call uncertain. With 6 bases removed from V and 7 bases from J, the gap between germline ends came to 15 bases. This CDR3 spans 12 amino acids. Germline CDR1 is DFQATT and CDR2 is SNEGSKA (reference sequence). The CDR3 coding sequence is TGCAGTGCCCCTACACCCGCAGGGACCCAGTACTTC. Protein: CSAPTPAGTQYF.

The sample holds a few counts of this clonotype. V usage is TRBV7-6 and J usage is TRBJ2-5; D gene ambiguous. The CDR3 sequence is 12 residues long. Trimming removed 5 bases at V and 4 bases at J, with 8 bases between. Germline assignment: CDR1 SGHVS and CDR2 FNYEAQ. The CDR3 DNA is TGTGCCAGCAGCATAGGCCGAGAGACCCAGTACTTC. This encodes CASSIGRETQYF.

This clonotype was observed at least ten times. The gene calls are TRBV9 and TRBJ2-2; no firm D call. The V end lost 4 bases, the J end lost 3 bases, and 10 bases lay between the germline ends. CDR3 length: 14 amino acids. Per the germline V gene, CDR1 is SGDLS and CDR2 is YYNGEE. CDR3 residues: CASSPRADTGELFF. The CDR3 DNA is TGTGCCAGCAGCCCCCGTGCGGACACCGGGGAGCTGTTTTTT. Looking up the rest from reference TRBV9 and TRBJ2-2 gives the full variable domain: DSGVTQTPKHLITATGQRVTLRCSPRSGDLSVYWYQQSLDQGLQFLIQYYNGEERAKGNILERFSAQQFPDLHSELNLSSLELGDSALYFCASSPRADTGELFFGEGSRLTVL.

V gene TRBV3-1 combines with J gene TRBJ2-7; weak D call: TRBD2 (6 bases). The CDR3 consists of 13 residues. Per the germline V gene, CDR1 is LGHDT and CDR2 is YNNKEL (reference sequence). V gave up 4 bases and J gave up 4 bases, with 11 bases separating them. The CDR3 DNA follows: TGTGCCAGCAGCCTCAGGGAGGCTTACGAGCAGTACTTC. Translated, it gives CASSLREAYEQYF.